The 5 T cell receptor beta chains reported below all come from one sample, sequenced in a study of PD-1 blockade in classical Hodgkin lymphoma. Sequencing was performed with immunoSEQ multiplex PCR; in TCRdb, only in-frame clones are kept and a portion is missing. The sample consists of about 93,000 clones, 81% of them appearing once. Every patient relapsed after autologous stem cell transplantation, and brentuximab vedotin exposure varied. Sequenced here: peripheral blood mononuclear cells (PBMCs), sampled before the second cycle of nivolumab. These receptors were obtained from a human donor with classical Hodgkin lymphoma.

The gene calls are TRBV11-2 and TRBJ2-7; 8 nucleotides align to TRBD2. V was clipped by 1 base and J by 4 bases; unmatched bases: 3. The CDR3 runs 14 residues. CDR1 and CDR2 from the germline V gene are SGHAT and FQNNGV. CDR3 DNA: TGTGCCAGCAGCTTAGCGGGAGGGCCGTACGAGCAGTACTTC. Translation: CASSLAGGPYEQYF. Using reference TRBV11-2 and TRBJ2-7 for the parts outside the CDR3, the full variable domain is EAGVAQSPRYKIIEKRQSVAFWCNPISGHATLYWYQQILGQGPKLLIQFQNNGVVDDSQLPKDRFSAERLKGVDSTLKIQPAKLEDSAVYLCASSLAGGPYEQYFGPGTRLTVT.

V gene TRBV30 combines with J gene TRBJ2-7; D remains unclear. This CDR3 is built from 12 residues. CDR1 GTSNPN and CDR2 SVGIG come from the germline V gene (reference sequence). V lost 3 bases, J lost 2 bases, and 8 bases lay in between. CDR3 coding DNA: TGTGCCTGGAGGGTCAGTACCTACGAGCAGTACTTC. Translation: CAWRVSTYEQYF.

The gene calls are TRBV15 and TRBJ1-2, with D uncertain. Germline values: CDR1 LNHNV, CDR2 YYDKDF (reference sequence). Trimming left V 5 bases short and J 1 base short, with 11 bases between. The CDR3 has 14 residues. CDR3 DNA sequence: TGTGCCACCAGCGCCACCGACGTTAACTATGGCTACACCTTC. Its protein is CATSATDVNYGYTF.

The chain links TRBV12-5 to TRBJ1-6, with 7 nucleotides matching TRBD1. This CDR3 is 16 amino acids long. With 2 bases clipped from V and 10 bases from J, the junction kept 11 bases outside the gene matches. Germline CDR1 reads LGHNT; CDR2 reads FRNRAP. CDR3 sequence: CASGLRAGGSVSPLHF. The CDR3 DNA is TGTGCTAGTGGTTTGCGGGCAGGGGGGTCGGTATCACCCCTCCACTTT.

The chain has TRBV18 and TRBJ1-2, with TRBD1 matching 10 bases. Germline V lookup: CDR1 KGHSH, CDR2 LQKENI. The CDR3 is 14 amino acids. The trim removed 2 bases at V and 8 bases at J, leaving 5 bases unmatched. The CDR3 here is CASSPAGTGVGYTF. CDR3 in DNA: TGTGCCAGCTCACCAGCCGGGACAGGGGTCGGCTACACCTTC.